The 21 T cell receptor beta chains below all came from one sample that was sequenced in a study of cytomegalovirus exposure and HLA in healthy donors (dated by TCRdb to about 2017). Library prep was done by the immunoSEQ multiplex PCR assay. For the multiplex PCR, a mixture combining 60 forward primers for TCR Vbeta segments and 13 reverse primers for TCR Jbeta segments was used. TCRdb retrieved this table from immuneACCESS and kept in-frame rearrangements only. Not all clones are present; in checked studies, unresolved V genes account for under half, and no reason is known for the remainder. This sample lists roughly 140,000 clones; 60% to 85% were detected once. The ten most abundant clones make up around 6.3% of the sample. Sequenced input: PBMCs. These receptors originate from a man aged 45-60 years in good health and CMV-seropositive.

The V and J genes are TRBV28 and TRBJ1-2; D gene uncertain. CDR1 and CDR2 from the germline V gene are MDHEN and SYDVKM. The CDR3 spans 14 residues. With 0 bases removed from V and 0 bases from J, the gap between germline ends came to 5 bases. CDR3 sequence reads: CASSLWGANYGYTF. For the CDR3, the DNA is TGTGCCAGCAGTTTATGGGGAGCTAACTATGGCTACACCTTC.

The V gene is TRBV28, the J gene TRBJ2-7, with 7 positions matching TRBD2. This CDR3 contains 11 residues. Germline loops: CDR1 MDHEN, CDR2 SYDVKM. Trimming at V came to 9 bases and at J to 5 bases, leaving 4 bases not matched to a gene. In nucleotides, the CDR3 is TGTGCCAGGTGGGAGGGGAACGAGCAGTACTTC. It specifies CARWEGNEQYF.

The chain employs TRBV11-2 and TRBJ2-1, with D tentatively TRBD2 (5 bases). Trimming took off 1 base at V and 9 bases at J, with 16 bases between the two ends. In germline, CDR1 is SGHAT, CDR2 FQNNGV. The CDR3 totals 15 residues. CDR3 nucleotides: TGTGCCAGCAGCTTAGGGCCGGGGAGAGGAGGTGAGCAGTTCTTC. This sequence encodes CASSLGPGRGGEQFF.

This chain connects TRBV28 to TRBJ1-1; a weak D match, TRBD1 (5 bases). CDR3 length: 17 amino acids. Germline CDR1 reads MDHEN; CDR2 reads SYDVKM. V gave up 3 bases and J gave up 1 base, with 18 bases separating them. CDR3 in amino acids: CASSFRQSSRRNTEAFF. The CDR3, as DNA: TGTGCCAGCAGTTTTCGACAGTCTAGTCGGAGGAACACTGAAGCTTTCTTT.

The chain employs TRBV6-5 and TRBJ1-1, with D possibly being TRBD1 (6 bases). Germline CDR1 MNHEY, CDR2 SVGAGI. The CDR3 covers 15 residues. V lost 5 bases and J lost 0, with 13 bases in between. The CDR3 region has the DNA TGTGCCAGCAGTCAGGGGTGGCTTCTGAACACTGAAGCTTTCTTT. It codes for CASSQGWLLNTEAFF.

The V gene is TRBV11-1, the J gene TRBJ2-6; no reliable D call. The CDR3 length is 14 residues. CDR1 is SGHAT, CDR2 FQDESV, per germline (reference sequence). Trimming cost V 6 bases and J 0 bases, with 6 bases left between them. The CDR3 region is CASREFSGANVLTF. The CDR3 DNA sequence: TGTGCCAGCAGGGAGTTCTCTGGGGCCAACGTCCTGACTTTC.

The gene calls are TRBV19 and TRBJ2-1, with D perhaps matching TRBD1 (6 bases). Germline assignment: CDR1 LNHDA and CDR2 SQIVND (reference sequence). Trimming shortened V by 6 bases and J by 4 bases, and 10 bases separated the two germline ends. The CDR3 contains 13 residues. The CDR3 here is CASRWDTYNEQFF. CDR3 in DNA: TGTGCCAGTAGATGGGACACTTACAATGAGCAGTTCTTC.

The V gene is TRBV10-3, the J gene TRBJ1-4, with 8 nucleotides matching TRBD1. Germline V gives CDR1 ENHRY, CDR2 SYGVKD. The CDR3 extends over 13 amino acids. J was trimmed by 8 bases and V by 7 bases; bases with no gene match: 6. The CDR3 spells CAINDRGGEKLFF. The CDR3, as DNA: TGTGCCATCAACGACAGGGGCGGAGAAAAACTGTTTTTT.

The gene calls are TRBV25-1 and TRBJ1-2, with D perhaps TRBD1 (5 bases). Germline loops: CDR1 MGHDK, CDR2 SYGVNS. The CDR3 length is 15 residues. V gave up 0 bases and J gave up 8 bases, with 16 bases separating them. This CDR3 is CASSEYADMGGGYTF. The CDR3 DNA sequence: TGTGCCAGCAGTGAATATGCGGACATGGGGGGGGGCTACACCTTC.

The V call is TRBV28, the J call TRBJ2-2; D is perhaps TRBD1 (5 bases). This CDR3 is 15 amino acids long. V was pared by 2 bases and J by 5 bases, with 12 bases between. CDR1 MDHEN and CDR2 SYDVKM come from the germline V gene. The CDR3 DNA reads TGTGCCAGCAGTTTAAGGGGAAGTGGGACCGGGGAGCTGTTTTTT. Its translation: CASSLRGSGTGELFF.

V usage is TRBV4-2 and J usage is TRBJ1-6; D uncertain. This CDR3 has 14 amino acids. The germline CDR1 and CDR2 sequences are LGHNA and YNFKEQ. Between the trimmed V and J ends, which lost 5 bases and 3 bases, there was a span of 8 bases. This CDR3 is CASSIRSYNSPLHF. In DNA form, the CDR3 reads TGTGCCAGCAGCATTAGGAGCTATAATTCACCCCTCCACTTT.

J is TRBJ1-2 and V is TRBV5-1; no reliable D call. The germline V gene has CDR1 SGHRS and CDR2 YFSETQ. V lost 0 bases and J 7 bases, leaving 10 bases between the germline ends. This CDR3 is built from 13 residues. CDR3 protein: CASSLANGRGYTF. CDR3 nucleotide sequence: TGCGCCAGCAGCTTGGCCAACGGTCGTGGCTACACCTTC.

The chain is built from TRBV27 and TRBJ1-1; 7 nucleotides match TRBD1. Germline CDR1 and CDR2: MNHEY and SMNVEV (reference sequence). The CDR3 loop spans 13 amino acids. Unmatched junction bases numbered 4, after V lost 9 bases and J lost 0 bases. The CDR3 protein is CASGTELNTEAFF. The DNA of the CDR3 is TGTGCCAGTGGGACAGAACTGAACACTGAAGCTTTCTTT.

This clone was detected only once. The rearrangement joins TRBV28 to TRBJ2-7, with 7 bases fitting TRBD1. In germline, CDR1 is MDHEN, CDR2 SYDVKM. This CDR3 has 13 residues. With 5 bases clipped from V and 5 bases from J, the junction kept 6 bases outside the gene matches. The CDR3 loop reads CASSQTDRDEQYF. Written as DNA, the CDR3 is TGTGCCAGCAGTCAGACAGACAGGGACGAGCAGTACTTC.

This clone was observed a single time. The rearrangement joins TRBV7-9 to TRBJ2-1; 7 nucleotides line up with TRBD2. V shed 3 bases and J 4 bases; nucleotides not matched to a gene: 6. CDR3 length equals 15 residues. Germline loops: CDR1 SEHNR, CDR2 FQNEAQ (reference sequence). The DNA of the CDR3 is TGTGCCAGCAGCTTTGGCGGGAGTGGGTACAATGAGCAGTTCTTC. Translated, it gives CASSFGGSGYNEQFF.

The V and J genes are TRBV5-1 and TRBJ2-7, with 12 nucleotides matching TRBD2. CDR3 length: 15 residues. V trimming: 4 bases; J trimming: 3 bases; junction bases outside the gene matches: 5. Germline V gene lookup returns CDR1 SGHRS and CDR2 YFSETQ. DNA of the CDR3: TGCGCCAGCAGCCCCGGGACTAGCGGGCTCTACGAGCAGTACTTC. Amino acids: CASSPGTSGLYEQYF.

J is TRBJ2-7 and V is TRBV2; 7 nucleotides line up with TRBD2. CDR1 and CDR2 from the germline V gene are SNHLY and FYNNEI. J gave up 3 bases and V 7 bases, and 3 bases lay outside the gene matches. This CDR3 is 12 amino acids long. The CDR3 DNA reads as TGTGCCAGCACGGCTAGCGGCTACGAGCAGTACTTC. Protein: CASTASGYEQYF.

The V and J genes are TRBV19 and TRBJ2-3; TRBD1 matches 7 bases. The CDR3 is 14 residues long. Losses at the gene ends were 6 bases for V and 2 bases for J; bases not matched to a gene: 5. Germline CDR1 LNHDA, CDR2 SQIVND (reference sequence). The CDR3 reads CASRRTGATDTQYF. The CDR3 nucleotides read TGTGCCAGTAGGCGTACAGGGGCCACAGATACGCAGTATTTT.

This rearrangement joins TRBV19 to TRBJ2-1; the D is unclear. CDR3 length equals 15 residues. Trimming left V 5 bases short and J 6 bases short, with 17 bases between. Germline lookup yields CDR1 LNHDA and CDR2 SQIVND (reference sequence). The CDR3 here is CASSARAFTPNEQFF. The CDR3, as DNA: TGTGCCAGTAGTGCAAGAGCGTTTACTCCCAATGAGCAGTTCTTC.

The rearrangement joins TRBV2 to TRBJ1-1; 10 nucleotides line up with TRBD1. The CDR3 totals 14 residues. Germline values: CDR1 SNHLY, CDR2 FYNNEI. The junction had 6 bases not matched to a gene; V was cut back by 6 bases and J by 5 bases. DNA for the CDR3: TGTGCCAGCAGGACCGGGACAGGGGCTACTGAAGCTTTCTTT. As protein: CASRTGTGATEAFF.

This clone has just a few counts. V and J are TRBV28 and TRBJ1-3; 7 bases fit TRBD1. This CDR3 region has 17 residues. CDR1 is MDHEN and CDR2 is SYDVKM in the germline V gene. The J segment lost 1 base and the V segment lost 6 bases, leaving 12 bases of the junction unmatched. CDR3 protein: CASSSRTGPTSGNTIYF. DNA of the CDR3: TGTGCCAGCAGCTCCAGGACAGGCCCGACTTCTGGAAACACCATATATTTT.